Below, 8 T cell receptor beta chains from the same sample are listed, as sequenced in a study of vaccination effects on CD4 cells after COVID-19. These receptors have no known antigen. Only in-frame clones appear in the TCRdb table, and some are missing; sequencing was by immunoSEQ multiplex PCR. This sample has 60,000 to 75,000 clones, with 73% found just once. Viral peptide pools were used in the ViraFEST assay to expand antigen-specific CD4+ T cells, and sequencing came afterward. Cultured cells yielded isolated CD4+ T cells after 10 days. This person caught SARS-CoV-2 sometime from March to December 2020, and PCR testing confirmed the infection. This specimen consisted of CD4+ T cells from PBMCs cultured with HIV peptides, obtained before COVID-19 vaccination. The subset is: HIV-1 Nef peptide pool negative control/reference culture. These receptor sequences come from a human donor who had a prior SARS-CoV-2 infection.

CDR3 residues: CASSLLVRQGAEKLFF. CDR3 sequence (DNA): TGCGCCAGCAGCTTGTTGGTTCGACAGGGCGCTGAAAAACTGTTTTTT. The J gene is TRBJ1-4, the V gene TRBV5-1, with TRBD1 identical over 7 bases. The V and J ends lost 1 base and 7 bases, in that order; junction bases with no gene match: 10. The CDR3 extends over 16 amino acids. Germline lookup yields CDR1 SGHRS and CDR2 YFSETQ.

The V gene is TRBV18, the J gene TRBJ2-1, with 7 bases identical to TRBD2. CDR3 length: 14 residues. The V gene's germline CDR1 is KGHSH and CDR2 LQKENI. V gave up 3 bases and J gave up 9 bases; unmatched junction bases: 8. CDR3 DNA sequence: TGTGCCAGCTCACCCGGACTAGTCTTCTTTGAGCAGTTCTTC. Translating gives CASSPGLVFFEQFF.

The chain couples TRBV20-1 to TRBJ1-2; the D is unclear. Between the trimmed V and J ends, which lost 3 bases and 2 bases, there was a span of 7 bases. The CDR3 length is 12 residues. Germline values: CDR1 DFQATT, CDR2 SNEGSKA (reference sequence). The CDR3 DNA is TGCAGTGCTAGTAGGCAGAACTATGGCTACACCTTC. Protein sequence: CSASRQNYGYTF.

The chain has TRBV5-1 and TRBJ1-2; 7 bases fit TRBD1. V lost 0 bases and J lost 0; bases outside the gene matches: 8. Germline values: CDR1 SGHRS, CDR2 YFSETQ. The CDR3 consists of 17 residues. CDR3 sequence: CASSLVPDREANYGYTF. CDR3 nucleotide sequence: TGCGCCAGCAGCTTGGTCCCTGACAGGGAAGCTAACTATGGCTACACCTTC.

CDR3 protein: CASSTDYSTDTQYF. In nucleotides, the CDR3 is TGTGCCAGCAGCACGGACTATAGCACAGATACGCAGTATTTT. V and J are TRBV11-2 and TRBJ2-3, with D maybe TRBD2 (6 bases). The CDR3 is 14 amino acids. V was pared by 5 bases and J by 0 bases, with 9 bases between. Germline V CDR1 and CDR2: SGHAT, FQNNGV.

In this sample, this clone turned up many times. The V gene is TRBV29-1, the J gene TRBJ2-1, with TRBD2 as a possible D gene (5 bases). Trimming cost V 4 bases and J 9 bases, with 16 bases left between them. This CDR3 comprises 13 residues. Germline values: CDR1 SQVTM, CDR2 ANQGSEA. The CDR3 DNA reads as TGCAGCGTTGGGGAAGGAGGTGGGTTTGAGCAGTTCTTC. It yields the protein CSVGEGGGFEQFF.

By share of the sample, this clone is medium-sized. CDR3 in DNA: TGTGCCAGCAGAGATACAGGAGGACTGCAACCCCTCCACTTT. The encoded protein is CASRDTGGLQPLHF. The chain carries TRBV2 and TRBJ1-6; tentatively, D is TRBD1 (5 bases). Germline V gives CDR1 SNHLY, CDR2 FYNNEI. The CDR3 is made up of 14 amino acids. V was pared by 6 bases and J by 12 bases, with 18 bases between.

This chain uses TRBV6-2 or TRBV6-3 with TRBJ1-1; 7 nucleotides line up with TRBD1. The CDR3 runs 16 residues. Unmatched junction bases numbered 9, after V lost 2 bases and J lost 3 bases. Per the germline V gene, CDR1 is MNHEY and CDR2 is SVGEGT. The CDR3 coding sequence is TGTGCCAGCAGTTACGCCCTACAGGGGATGTACACTGAAGCTTTCTTT. Its protein is CASSYALQGMYTEAFF.